This T cell receptor (beta chain) appears in the sequencing data of a study of blood T cell repertoires in COVID-19. Clones were read by immunoSEQ multiplex PCR, and TCRdb kept only the in-frame ones, dropping some. The profile shows hundreds of thousands of clones, around 90% of them singletons. Germline V gene lookup returns CDR1 DFQATT and CDR2 SNEGSKA (reference sequence). The CDR3 spans 13 residues. The V end lost 3 bases, the J end lost 0 bases, and 8 bases lay between the germline ends. This receptor was identified in a man aged 18 to 29 with COVID-19, enrolled during active disease. The chain uses TRBV20-1 and TRBJ2-5, with D possibly TRBD1 on 5 matching bases. The sample comprised peripheral blood. In nucleotides, the CDR3 is TGCAGTGCTAGTTCAGGGAACCAAGAGACCCAGTACTTC. As protein: CSASSGNQETQYF.